This paragraph reports one T cell receptor beta chain. This specimen comes from a study of blood T cell repertoires in COVID-19. In the study overall: Researchers got acute and convalescent COVID-19 samples from the United States, Italy and Spain. T cells, B-cell-depleted T cells, or PBMCs supplied cDNA or gDNA.

Germline V lookup: CDR1 KGHSH, CDR2 LQKENI. V was pared by 5 bases and J by 8 bases, with 6 bases of the junction left unmatched. The CDR3 is 14 residues long. In the study's own analysis: Quantification of nucleated cells was approximated via reference gene primer amplification. Profiled with immunoSEQ multiplex PCR; TCRdb holds only in-frame clones, not every one. V, J and clone size were drawn from that table, and D and trimming were deduced from the DNA. The sample holds some 180,000 clones; under 90% are singletons and the top ten take approximately 7%. V and J are TRBV18 and TRBJ1-6; 7 bases agree with TRBD1. The sample comprised peripheral blood. The TCR originated in a human donor in a cohort sampled during active COVID-19. The CDR3 sequence is CASSTGQPDSPLHF. CDR3 DNA sequence: TGTGCCAGCTCAACGGGACAGCCCGATTCACCCCTCCACTTT.